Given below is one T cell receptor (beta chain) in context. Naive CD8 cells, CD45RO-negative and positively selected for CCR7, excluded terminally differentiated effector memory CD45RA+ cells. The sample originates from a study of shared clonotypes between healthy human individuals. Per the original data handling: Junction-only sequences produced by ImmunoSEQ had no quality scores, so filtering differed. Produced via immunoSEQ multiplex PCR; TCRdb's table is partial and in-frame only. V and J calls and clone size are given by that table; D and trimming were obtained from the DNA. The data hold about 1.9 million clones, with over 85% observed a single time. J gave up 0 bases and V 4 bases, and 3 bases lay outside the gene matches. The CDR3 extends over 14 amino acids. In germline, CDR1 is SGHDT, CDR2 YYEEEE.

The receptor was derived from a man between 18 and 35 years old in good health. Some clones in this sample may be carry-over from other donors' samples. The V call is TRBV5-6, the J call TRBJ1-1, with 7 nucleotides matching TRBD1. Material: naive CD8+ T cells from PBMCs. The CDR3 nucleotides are TGTGCCAGCAGCACGGGACAGTTGAACACTGAAGCTTTCTTT. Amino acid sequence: CASSTGQLNTEAFF.